These 5 T cell receptor beta chains originate from one sample sequenced in a study of cytomegalovirus exposure and HLA in healthy donors. Both 60 Vbeta primers and 13 Jbeta primers went into the PCR. The repertoire was sequenced with immunoSEQ multiplex PCR; TCRdb's copy has only in-frame clones and lacks some. The data show approximately 280,000 clones, with 70% to 90% seen just once and approximately 2.2% held by the top ten. Sequenced material: PBMCs. Receptor source: a young woman in good health and CMV-seronegative.

The chain has TRBV10-3 and TRBJ1-1; D unresolved. This CDR3 is built from 14 residues. V lost 0 bases and J lost 4, with 9 bases in between. Germline V CDR1 and CDR2: ENHRY, SYGVKD. CDR3 protein: CAISESTRGTEAFF. The CDR3 DNA reads TGTGCCATCAGTGAGTCGACTCGTGGCACTGAAGCTTTCTTT.

The gene calls are TRBV11-2 and TRBJ2-2; 9 bases fit TRBD2. J lost 5 bases, V lost 4 bases, and 14 bases had no gene match. Per the germline V gene, CDR1 is SGHAT and CDR2 is FQNNGV. CDR3 length: 18 amino acids. The CDR3 here is CASSSPGGGGAYTGELFF. The CDR3 nucleotides read TGTGCCAGCAGCTCCCCTGGGGGCGGGGGGGCGTATACCGGGGAGCTGTTTTTT.

The chain employs TRBV5-6 and TRBJ2-7; 7 nucleotides agree with TRBD1. With V trimmed by 4 bases and J by 1 base, 5 bases remained unmatched. Germline values: CDR1 SGHDT, CDR2 YYEEEE. The CDR3 contains 14 residues. The CDR3, as DNA: TGTGCCAGCAGCGACGGGACAGATTCCTACGAGCAGTACTTC. Translation: CASSDGTDSYEQYF. The entire variable domain, with the rest obtained from reference TRBV5-6 and TRBJ2-7, is as follows: DAGVTQSPTHLIKTRGQQVTLRCSPKSGHDTVSWYQQALGQGPQFIFQYYEEEERQRGNFPDRFSGHQFPNYSSELNVNALLLGDSALYLCASSDGTDSYEQYFGPGTRLTVT.

This chain links TRBV5-6 with TRBJ1-2, with D tentatively TRBD1 (5 bases). The V end lost 0 bases, the J end lost 1 base, and 22 bases lay between the germline ends. Per germline, CDR1 SGHDT and CDR2 YYEEEE. This CDR3 contains 19 residues. The CDR3 DNA is TGTGCCAGCAGCTTGGGAGTCCCTTCAAGTGGGGGGGTTAACTATGGCTACACCTTC. Amino acid sequence: CASSLGVPSSGGVNYGYTF.

V usage is TRBV30 and J usage is TRBJ1-2; a possible D gene is TRBD1 (5 bases). The CDR3 covers 16 residues. Trimming pared 2 bases from V and 8 bases from J, leaving 24 bases between. Looked up from germline, CDR1 is GTSNPN and CDR2 is SVGIG (reference sequence). CDR3 residues: CAWSRLRPGLGFGYTF. The CDR3 region has the DNA TGTGCCTGGAGTCGGTTGCGGCCGGGACTGGGTTTCGGCTACACCTTC. The complete variable domain, with remaining parts taken from reference TRBV30 and TRBJ1-2, reads SQTIHQWPATLVQPVGSPLSLECTVEGTSNPNLYWYRQAAGRGLQLLFYSVGIGQISSEVPQNLSASRPQDRQFILSSKKLLLSDSGFYLCAWSRLRPGLGFGYTFGSGTRLTVV.